The 19 T cell receptor beta chains listed next were all sequenced from one sample in a study of cytomegalovirus exposure and HLA in healthy donors (dated by TCRdb to about 2017). Library method: the immunoSEQ multiplex PCR assay. For the multiplex PCR, a mixture combining 60 forward primers for TCR Vbeta segments and 13 reverse primers for TCR Jbeta segments was used. TCRdb limited this immuneACCESS table to in-frame rearrangements with V and J called. A share of clones is missing; checked studies link under half to unresolved V genes, and the rest is unexplained. The sample has around 190,000 clones on record, around 85% of them singletons. The ten top clones hold about 1.8% of the sample. Material for sequencing was PBMCs. The source of these receptors is a man aged 18 to 29 in good health and CMV-seronegative.

This clone has a single count. The genes are TRBV14 and TRBJ1-1; D uncertain. CDR3 size: 14 residues. Trimming pared 3 bases from V and 2 bases from J, leaving 10 bases between. Germline CDR1 SGHDN, CDR2 FVKESK. DNA of the CDR3: TGTGCCAGCAGCCAGAGGGTAGAAAACACTGAAGCTTTCTTT. Translation: CASSQRVENTEAFF.

The chain links TRBV27 to TRBJ2-7, with 7 bases that match TRBD2. The CDR3 consists of 16 residues. Trimming at V came to 0 bases and at J to 3 bases, leaving 8 bases not matched to a gene. Germline V gives CDR1 MNHEY, CDR2 SMNVEV (reference sequence). CDR3: CASSLSGGLEDYEQYF. CDR3 coding DNA: TGTGCCAGCAGTTTATCGGGGGGGTTGGAGGACTACGAGCAGTACTTC.

The V gene is TRBV5-1, the J gene TRBJ2-5, with D perhaps TRBD1 (5 bases). Trimming stripped 0 bases from V and 2 bases from J, with 8 bases between. CDR1 SGHRS and CDR2 YFSETQ come from the germline V gene. The CDR3 extends over 14 amino acids. The chain's CDR3 is CASSLGQLQETQYF. The CDR3 nucleotides read TGCGCCAGCAGCTTGGGACAGCTTCAAGAGACCCAGTACTTC.

The chain couples TRBV4-3 to TRBJ1-1; D uncertain. Germline V gene lookup returns CDR1 LGHNA and CDR2 YSLEER. V shed 1 base and J shed 5 bases, with 11 bases lying between them. This CDR3 spans 14 amino acids. CDR3 nucleotide sequence: TGCGCCAGCAGCCAAGGGGCGGGTTTTACTGAAGCTTTCTTT. Translated: CASSQGAGFTEAFF.

This chain uses TRBV29-1 with TRBJ2-1, with TRBD1 identical over 7 bases. This CDR3 region has 14 residues. V gave up 5 bases and J gave up 4 bases; unmatched junction bases: 8. The germline V gene encodes CDR1 SQVTM and CDR2 ANQGSEA. Here the CDR3 reads CSVLPGTAYNEQFF. CDR3 coding DNA: TGCAGCGTTCTCCCCGGGACAGCATACAATGAGCAGTTCTTC.

The chain has TRBV4-1 and TRBJ2-5; TRBD1 matches 7 bases. This CDR3 is built from 19 residues. Germline V gene sequence: CDR1 MGHRA, CDR2 YSYEKL. J was trimmed by 2 bases and V by 2 bases; bases with no gene match: 17. The CDR3 DNA follows: TGCGCCAGCAGCCAACCGCCGAGGGGGCCGGGGTCAAAACAAGAGACCCAGTACTTC. Amino acids: CASSQPPRGPGSKQETQYF.

The CDR3 protein is CASSYPGQLESGYTF. CDR3 nucleotides: TGTGCCAGCAGTTACCCCGGACAGCTAGAGTCGGGCTACACCTTC. The rearrangement joins TRBV6-6 to TRBJ1-2; D may be TRBD1 (6 bases). V was shortened by 2 bases and J by 8 bases, with 18 bases between the two germline ends. The CDR3 loop spans 15 amino acids. Germline loops: CDR1 MNHNY, CDR2 SVGAGI (reference sequence).

V and J are TRBV7-2 and TRBJ2-1; D perhaps matches TRBD1 (5 bases). CDR3 length: 17 residues. V lost 0 bases and J lost 6, with 18 bases in between. Looked up from germline, CDR1 is SGHTA and CDR2 is FQGNSA. DNA for the CDR3: TGTGCCAGCAGCTTAGCCGTAGGGCAGGGTGGATCCAATGAGCAGTTCTTC. It translates to CASSLAVGQGGSNEQFF.

The rearrangement uses TRBV15 and TRBJ2-5; the D gene is possibly TRBD2 (5 bases). Germline lookup yields CDR1 LNHNV and CDR2 YYDKDF (reference sequence). CDR3 length equals 17 residues. V lost 0 bases and J lost 1, with 15 bases in between. The CDR3 spells CATSRDLIGVGQETQYF. The CDR3, as DNA: TGTGCCACCAGCAGAGATCTGATCGGGGTAGGCCAAGAGACCCAGTACTTC.

To note about this clone: Germline and junction disagree at one end, which may indicate a read error. The rearrangement links TRBV7-9 to TRBJ1-3; no firm D call. The CDR3 contains 15 residues. The germline gives CDR1 SEHNR, CDR2 FQNEAQ (reference sequence). The CDR3 sequence is CSSSLSSVSGNTIYF. The CDR3 nucleotides read TGTTCCAGCAGCTTATCGTCCGTCTCTGGAAACACCATATATTTT.

As to this clone: Within the sample, other DNA sequences also encode this same CDR3. The chain carries TRBV16 and TRBJ2-1; TRBD2 matches 9 bases. The CDR3 extends over 23 amino acids. Germline assignment: CDR1 KGHSY and CDR2 FQNENV. The V and J ends lost 1 base and 6 bases, in that order; junction bases with no gene match: 28. The CDR3 reads CASSQFPRAPAPNLQLAGNEQFF. Here the CDR3 DNA reads TGTGCCAGCAGCCAATTTCCCCGAGCCCCCGCCCCAAATCTACAACTAGCGGGCAATGAGCAGTTCTTC.

This clone was detected once. V and J are TRBV5-5 and TRBJ2-3; a weak D match, TRBD2 (5 bases). The length of the CDR3 is 14 residues. Trimming cost V 1 base and J 6 bases, with 12 bases left between them. In germline, CDR1 is SGHKS, CDR2 YYEKEE (reference sequence). The DNA for the CDR3 is TGTGCCAGCAGCTTGTTTCGGGAAGGCGATACGCAGTATTTT. It specifies CASSLFREGDTQYF.

The chain joins TRBV7-2 to TRBJ2-5; tentative D call: TRBD1 (5 bases). The germline V gene encodes CDR1 SGHTA and CDR2 FQGNSA. V was shortened by 5 bases and J by 5 bases, with 12 bases between the two germline ends. The CDR3 covers 13 residues. The CDR3 DNA sequence: TGTGCCAGCAGCCCAGGGTCGGGCGAGACCCAGTACTTC. This translates into CASSPGSGETQYF.

The chain has TRBV18 and TRBJ2-2, with D hard to call. V dropped 0 bases and J dropped 5 bases, with 7 bases sitting between them. Germline assignment: CDR1 KGHSH and CDR2 LQKENI. The CDR3 consists of 14 residues. Here the CDR3 reads CASSPPSTTGELFF. The CDR3 DNA is TGTGCCAGCTCACCACCGAGTACGACCGGGGAGCTGTTTTTT.

This chain joins TRBV29-1 and TRBJ2-1, with D tentatively TRBD1 (6 bases). Germline-derived CDR1 and CDR2 are SQVTM and ANQGSEA. The V and J ends lost 8 bases and 0 bases respectively, with 14 bases between them. The CDR3 spans 14 residues. The DNA of the CDR3 is TGCAGCATTATCACCAGGGGCTCCTACAATGAGCAGTTCTTC. Its translation is CSIITRGSYNEQFF.

The chain uses TRBV19 and TRBJ1-1, with TRBD1 identical over 9 bases. Germline CDR1 reads LNHDA; CDR2 reads SQIVND (reference sequence). This CDR3 spans 14 amino acids. The trim removed 4 bases at V and 5 bases at J, leaving 5 bases unmatched. Written as DNA, the CDR3 is TGTGCCAGTAGTACCGACAGGGGGTGGACTGAAGCTTTCTTT. Translated: CASSTDRGWTEAFF.

This chain joins TRBV7-8 and TRBJ2-7; TRBD2 matches 10 bases. V lost 4 bases to trimming and J lost 6 bases; unmatched junction nucleotides: 9. Germline V gives CDR1 SGHVS, CDR2 FQNEAQ. This CDR3 has 15 amino acids. The CDR3 sequence is CASSSLAGGGGEQYF. The CDR3 nucleotides read TGTGCCAGCAGCTCTTTAGCGGGAGGAGGGGGCGAGCAGTACTTC.

J is TRBJ1-5 and V is TRBV4-3; D is ambiguous. The CDR3 contains 15 residues. Germline V gives CDR1 LGHNA, CDR2 YSLEER. V was shortened by 0 bases and J by 0 bases, with 6 bases between the two germline ends. This chain's CDR3 is CASSQEPYSNQPQHF. CDR3 DNA sequence: TGCGCCAGCAGCCAAGAACCCTATAGCAATCAGCCCCAGCATTTT.

The genes are TRBV19 and TRBJ2-1; D might be TRBD2 (6 bases). Per germline, CDR1 LNHDA and CDR2 SQIVND (reference sequence). Trimming took 0 bases from V and 4 from J, leaving 10 bases between them. This CDR3 is 15 amino acids long. CDR3 nucleotides: TGTGCCAGTAGTATAGATCCTAGCGTTTACAATGAGCAGTTCTTC. It encodes CASSIDPSVYNEQFF.